These 21 T cell receptor beta chains share one sample of origin, sequenced in a study of neurological immune-mediated disorders. Using its own MiXCR run on the 5' RACE reads, TCRdb lists one record per CDR3 protein. Of 80,000 or so distinct CDR3 sequences listed, roughly 9.5% are singletons. The sample comprised PBMCs. The receptors shown here come from a man aged 50-59 years in good health.

This clonotype showed up many times. The chain recombines TRBV3-1 with TRBJ1-2; D not resolved. V lost 1 base, J lost 1 base, and 13 bases lay in between. Germline V gene sequence: CDR1 LGHDT, CDR2 YNNKEL (reference sequence). The CDR3 sequence is 16 residues long. The CDR3 DNA is TGTGCCAGCAGCCAAGGCGGATGGAGATTTAACTATGGCTACACCTTC. Its protein is CASSQGGWRFNYGYTF. The full variable domain, its missing parts supplied by reference TRBV3-1 and TRBJ1-2, is DTAVSQTPKYLVTQMGNDKSIKCEQNLGHDTMYWYKQDSKKFLKIMFSYNNKELIINETVPNRFSPKSPDKAHLNLHINSLELGDSAVYFCASSQGGWRFNYGYTFGSGTRLTVV.

This clonotype was observed at least ten times. The chain has TRBV5-5 and TRBJ1-2, with D possibly being TRBD1 (6 bases). The ends were cut back, 0 bases at V and 0 bases at J, with 9 bases in the middle. CDR3 length equals 15 residues. Germline-derived CDR1 and CDR2 are SGHKS and YYEKEE (reference sequence). This chain's CDR3 is CASSLETGPNYGYTF. The CDR3 coding sequence is TGTGCCAGCAGCTTGGAGACAGGCCCTAACTATGGCTACACCTTC.

This clonotype came up many times. The chain joins TRBV13 to TRBJ2-5; D is perhaps TRBD2 (6 bases). Trimming took off 3 bases at V and 1 base at J, with 9 bases between the two ends. Germline loops: CDR1 PRHDT, CDR2 FYEKMQ (reference sequence). This CDR3 region has 14 residues. CDR3 sequence reads: CASSLGGLQETQYF. CDR3 bases: TGTGCCAGCAGCTTGGGGGGACTCCAAGAGACCCAGTACTTC.

This clonotype was picked up many times. The CDR3: CASSYRDRGFDEQFF. CDR3 nucleotide sequence: TGTGCCAGCAGTTACCGGGACAGGGGTTTTGATGAGCAGTTCTTC. V usage is TRBV6-5 and J usage is TRBJ2-1; 10 bases match TRBD1. In germline, CDR1 is MNHEY, CDR2 SVGAGI. The trim removed 2 bases at V and 8 bases at J, leaving 6 bases unmatched. The CDR3 covers 15 residues.

Many counts were recorded for this clonotype. The chain joins TRBV5-4 to TRBJ1-6; a weak D match, TRBD1 (5 bases). Between the trimmed V and J ends, which lost 4 bases and 7 bases, there was a span of 15 bases. There are 15 residues in the CDR3. Germline V gene sequence: CDR1 SGHNT, CDR2 YYREEE (reference sequence). The CDR3: CASSRGRGGNSPLHF. The CDR3 bases are TGTGCCAGCAGCCGAGGGAGGGGCGGGAATTCACCCCTCCACTTT.

This clonotype was picked up many times. The gene calls are TRBV3-1 and TRBJ1-3; D gene unclear. This CDR3 has 14 amino acids. Trimming took off 0 bases at V and 2 bases at J, with 5 bases between the two ends. Per germline, CDR1 LGHDT and CDR2 YNNKEL (reference sequence). The CDR3 spells CASSQEGTGNTIYF. DNA for the CDR3: TGTGCCAGCAGCCAAGAAGGGACTGGAAACACCATATATTTT.

This clonotype has a count of ten or more. The chain links TRBV7-2 to TRBJ2-7; weak D call: TRBD2 (5 bases). Germline CDR1 and CDR2: SGHTA and FQGNSA. V was clipped by 5 bases and J by 4 bases, with 18 bases between them. The CDR3 consists of 15 residues. CDR3 sequence: CASSPQALARYEQYF. CDR3 nucleotide sequence: TGTGCCAGCAGCCCCCAGGCCCTAGCCCGATACGAGCAGTACTTC.

This clonotype was observed at least ten times. DNA of the CDR3: TGTGCCAGCAGCCAAGGAGGTGAGGGTACCCAGCCCCAGCATTTT. This encodes CASSQGGEGTQPQHF. The rearrangement links TRBV3-1 to TRBJ1-5; D unclear. The germline CDR1 and CDR2 sequences are LGHDT and YNNKEL (reference sequence). The CDR3 totals 15 residues. Trimming cost V 1 base and J 7 bases, with 14 bases left between them.

This clonotype was counted only a few times. The chain joins TRBV6-1 to TRBJ2-5; TRBD1 is a possible D gene (6 bases). Germline-derived CDR1 and CDR2 are MNHNS and SASEGT. V lost 2 bases, J lost 2 bases, and 9 bases lay in between. The CDR3 consists of 14 residues. CDR3 in amino acids: CASSEYGQQETQYF. The CDR3 nucleotides are TGTGCCAGCAGTGAATATGGACAGCAAGAGACCCAGTACTTC.

This clonotype was observed a few times. V gene TRBV12-3 or TRBV12-4 combines with J gene TRBJ2-2; 7 bases map to TRBD1. The CDR3 covers 15 residues. V gave up 4 bases and J gave up 5 bases; unmatched junction bases: 7. In DNA, the CDR3 is TGTGCCAGCAGTTCCACAGGGGTCGGAACCGGGGAGCTGTTTTTT. It codes for CASSSTGVGTGELFF.

This clonotype was recorded many times. The rearrangement uses TRBV5-5 and TRBJ2-2, with unresolved D. V was shortened by 2 bases and J by 4 bases, with 6 bases between the two germline ends. The length of the CDR3 is 13 residues. CDR1 is SGHKS, CDR2 YYEKEE, per germline (reference sequence). CDR3 DNA sequence: TGTGCCAGCAGCTTCGGAACCACCGGGGAGCTGTTTTTT. This gives the protein CASSFGTTGELFF.

The sample holds a few counts of this clonotype. The chain couples TRBV11-2 to TRBJ2-7; D unclear. The CDR3 runs 14 residues. CDR1 and CDR2 (germline): SGHAT, FQNNGV. The V end was cut by 3 bases, the J end by 2 bases, with 11 bases between. This chain's CDR3 is CASSLNPRAYEQYF. For the CDR3, the DNA is TGTGCCAGCAGCTTGAATCCAAGGGCCTACGAGCAGTACTTC.

At least ten counts were recorded for this clonotype. The genes are TRBV29-1 and TRBJ2-1; 12 bases line up with TRBD2. CDR3 length equals 18 residues. Germline-derived CDR1 and CDR2 are SQVTM and ANQGSEA. V was pared by 5 bases and J by 0 bases, with 11 bases of the junction left unmatched. The CDR3 nucleotides are TGCAGCGTTTTAGGGGGACTAGCGGGTGCTATCTCCTACAATGAGCAGTTCTTC. Translating gives CSVLGGLAGAISYNEQFF.

In this sample, this clonotype turned up many times. The chain combines TRBV12-3 or TRBV12-4 with TRBJ2-3; 9 bases are a match to TRBD1. J lost 5 bases, V lost 6 bases, and 9 bases had no gene match. The CDR3 is 15 amino acids. The CDR3: CASSDPGQGRDTQYF. The CDR3 region has the DNA TGTGCCAGCAGCGATCCGGGACAGGGTCGAGATACGCAGTATTTT.

At least ten counts were recorded for this clonotype. The V and J genes are TRBV5-5 and TRBJ2-3; 7 bases map to TRBD2. The junction had 0 bases not matched to a gene; V was cut back by 5 bases and J by 3 bases. This CDR3 spans 12 amino acids. Germline CDR1 SGHKS, CDR2 YYEKEE (reference sequence). The CDR3 nucleotides read TGTGCCAGCAGGGGGGGGACAGATACGCAGTATTTT. It encodes CASRGGTDTQYF.

This clonotype was counted ten times or more. The genes are TRBV4-3 and TRBJ2-6, with D possibly called TRBD1 or TRBD2 (5 bases each). V lost 0 bases, J lost 0 bases, and 6 bases lay in between. The CDR3 contains 16 residues. Germline V gives CDR1 LGHNA, CDR2 YSLEER. CDR3 DNA: TGCGCCAGCAGCCAAGAGGGGGTCTCTGGGGCCAACGTCCTGACTTTC. Translating gives CASSQEGVSGANVLTF.

This clonotype was recorded many times. The CDR3 spells CASSPPLLGSDTQYF. Written as DNA, the CDR3 is TGTGCCAGCAGCCCCCCACTATTAGGCAGCGATACGCAGTATTTT. The chain carries TRBV14 and TRBJ2-3; D unclear. The germline gives CDR1 SGHDN, CDR2 FVKESK. This CDR3 is built from 15 residues. Between the trimmed V and J ends, which lost 4 bases and 6 bases, there was a span of 17 bases. Full variable domain (missing parts from reference TRBV14 and TRBJ2-3): EAGVTQFPSHSVIEKGQTVTLRCDPISGHDNLYWYRRVMGKEIKFLLHFVKESKQDESGMPNNRFLAERTGGTYSTLKVQPAELEDSGVYFCASSPPLLGSDTQYFGPGTRLTVL.

This clonotype appeared many times. The V and J genes are TRBV7-2 and TRBJ2-7; tentative D call: TRBD2 (6 bases). The CDR3 covers 16 residues. V was cut by 1 base and J by 5 bases, with 18 bases left in between. Germline V gene lookup returns CDR1 SGHTA and CDR2 FQGNSA. The CDR3, as DNA: TGTGCCAGCAGCTTAGTAGGTGGCAGGACTATCCACGAGCAGTACTTC. Its translation: CASSLVGGRTIHEQYF.

This clonotype came up a few times. The V and J genes are TRBV29-1 and TRBJ2-5; D is possibly TRBD1 or TRBD2 (5 bases each). V lost 7 bases and J 2 bases, leaving 14 bases between the germline ends. The CDR3 loop spans 13 amino acids. From germline, CDR1 is SQVTM and CDR2 ANQGSEA. CDR3 loop: CSAEGRRQETQYF. For the CDR3, the DNA is TGCAGCGCCGAGGGGCGCAGGCAAGAGACCCAGTACTTC.

About this clonotype: The conserved closing phenylalanine or tryptophan is absent in this CDR3, likely reflecting a read error. This rearrangement joins TRBV18 to TRBJ2-7, with D perhaps matching TRBD2 (6 bases). The CDR3 covers 12 residues. Germline values: CDR1 KGHSH, CDR2 LQKENI. Trimming shortened V by 3 bases and J by 6 bases, and 9 bases separated the two germline ends. This CDR3 is CASSPRAGEQYL. The CDR3 nucleotides are TGTGCCAGCTCACCCAGAGCGGGCGAGCAGTACTTA.

This clonotype was observed many times. This chain joins TRBV3-1 and TRBJ2-1; the match to TRBD2 covers 10 bases. The CDR3 is 16 residues long. With V trimmed by 1 base and J by 10 bases, 10 bases remained unmatched. The germline CDR1 and CDR2 sequences are LGHDT and YNNKEL (reference sequence). DNA for the CDR3: TGTGCCAGCAGCCAAGGGTGGACTAGCGGTGTTCAGGAGCAGTTCTTC. Translating it yields CASSQGWTSGVQEQFF.